The present T cell receptor (beta chain) was sequenced within a study of blood T cell repertoires in COVID-19. Background on the study: Material from acute and convalescent COVID-19 was sourced from the United States, Italy and Spain. T cells, B-cell-depleted T cells, or PBMCs supplied cDNA or gDNA.

Germline V gene data show CDR1 as LGHDT and CDR2 as YNNKEL (reference sequence). Trimming left V 0 bases short and J 6 bases short, with 12 bases between. The CDR3 extends over 14 amino acids. How the authors handled the data: Amplifying reference gene primers gave estimates of nucleated cell counts. Sequenced by immunoSEQ multiplex PCR; TCRdb stores in-frame clones only, minus some. V, J and clone size derive from that table, while D and trimming were established from the DNA sequence. The data show about 280,000 clones, with 70% to 90% seen just once and roughly 2% held by the top ten. Which cohort a participant joined came from the clinical history participants gave.

The TCR comes from an older woman in a cohort exposed to, infected with or recovered from COVID-19 (not recorded which). What was sequenced was PBMCs or T cells enriched from blood (not recorded which). The J gene is TRBJ2-7, the V gene TRBV3-1 (or the pseudogene TRBV3-2); D gene uncertain. The CDR3 protein is CASSQDQVRLEQYF. As DNA, the CDR3 is TGTGCCAGCAGCCAAGATCAGGTAAGGCTCGAGCAGTACTTC.